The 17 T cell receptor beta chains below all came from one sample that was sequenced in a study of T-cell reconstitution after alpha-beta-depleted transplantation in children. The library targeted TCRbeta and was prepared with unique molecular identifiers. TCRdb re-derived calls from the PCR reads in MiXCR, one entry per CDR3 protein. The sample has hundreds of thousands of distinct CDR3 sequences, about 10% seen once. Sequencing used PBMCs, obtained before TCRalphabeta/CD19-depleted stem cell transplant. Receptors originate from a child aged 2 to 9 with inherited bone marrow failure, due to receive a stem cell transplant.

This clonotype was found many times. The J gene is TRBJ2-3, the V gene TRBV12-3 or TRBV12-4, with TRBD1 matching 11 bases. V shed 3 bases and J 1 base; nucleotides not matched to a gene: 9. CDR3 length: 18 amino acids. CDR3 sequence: CASSFFRTGGEGTDTQYF. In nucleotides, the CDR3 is TGTGCCAGCAGTTTTTTTCGGACAGGGGGCGAGGGCACAGATACGCAGTATTTT.

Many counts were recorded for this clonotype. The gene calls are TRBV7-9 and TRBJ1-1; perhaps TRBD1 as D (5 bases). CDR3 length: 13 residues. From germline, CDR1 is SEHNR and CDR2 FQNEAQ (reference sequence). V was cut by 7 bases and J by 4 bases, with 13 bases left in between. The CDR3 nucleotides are TGTGCCAGCACATCGGGGGAGTTCACTGAAGCTTTCTTT. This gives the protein CASTSGEFTEAFF. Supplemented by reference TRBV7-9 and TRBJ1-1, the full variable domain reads DTGVSQNPRHKITKRGQNVTFRCDPISEHNRLYWYRQTLGQGPEFLTYFQNEAQLEKSRLLSDRFSAERPKGSFSTLEIQRTEQGDSAMYLCASTSGEFTEAFFGQGTRLTVV.

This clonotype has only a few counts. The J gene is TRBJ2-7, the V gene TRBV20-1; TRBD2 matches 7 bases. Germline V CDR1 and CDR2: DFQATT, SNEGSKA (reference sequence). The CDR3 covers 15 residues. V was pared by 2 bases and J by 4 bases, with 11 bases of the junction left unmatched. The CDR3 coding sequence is TGCAGTGCTAGACCCCTTGCGGGAGTAAAGTACGAGCAGTACTTC. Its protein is CSARPLAGVKYEQYF.

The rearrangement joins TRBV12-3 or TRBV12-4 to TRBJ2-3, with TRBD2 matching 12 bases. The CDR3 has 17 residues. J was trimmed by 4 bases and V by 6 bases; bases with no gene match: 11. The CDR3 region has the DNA TGTGCCAGCAGCGATAAGACTAGCGGGAGTAGACCAGATACGCAGTATTTT. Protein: CASSDKTSGSRPDTQYF.

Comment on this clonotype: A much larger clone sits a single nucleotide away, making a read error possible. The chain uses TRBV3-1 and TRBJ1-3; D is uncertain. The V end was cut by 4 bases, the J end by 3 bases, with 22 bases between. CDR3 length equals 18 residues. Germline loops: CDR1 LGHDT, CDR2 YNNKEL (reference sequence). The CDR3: CASSLRLSAGICGNTIYF. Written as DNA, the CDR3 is TGTGCCAGCAGCCTACGATTATCAGCTGGGATCTGTGGAAACACCATATATTTT.

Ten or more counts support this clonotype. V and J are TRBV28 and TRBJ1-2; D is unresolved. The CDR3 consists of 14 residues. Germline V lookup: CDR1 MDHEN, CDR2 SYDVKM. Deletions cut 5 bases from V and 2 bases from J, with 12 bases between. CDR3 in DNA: TGTGCCAGCAGTCTGAGGTGGCAGAACTATGGCTACACCTTC. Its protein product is CASSLRWQNYGYTF.

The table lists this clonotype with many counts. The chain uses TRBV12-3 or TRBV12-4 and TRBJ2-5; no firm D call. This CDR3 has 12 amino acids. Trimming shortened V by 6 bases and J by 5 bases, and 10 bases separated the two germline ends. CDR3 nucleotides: TGTGCCAGCAGCAACCTAGGGGAGACCCAGTACTTC. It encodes CASSNLGETQYF.

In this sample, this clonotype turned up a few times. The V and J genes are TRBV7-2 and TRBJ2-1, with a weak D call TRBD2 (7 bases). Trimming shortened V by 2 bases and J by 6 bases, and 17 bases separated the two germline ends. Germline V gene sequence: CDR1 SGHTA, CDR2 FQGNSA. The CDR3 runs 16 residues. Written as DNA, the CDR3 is TGTGCCAGCAGCTTATTTAGTCGGGGGGCCACCAATGAGCAGTTCTTC. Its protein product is CASSLFSRGATNEQFF.

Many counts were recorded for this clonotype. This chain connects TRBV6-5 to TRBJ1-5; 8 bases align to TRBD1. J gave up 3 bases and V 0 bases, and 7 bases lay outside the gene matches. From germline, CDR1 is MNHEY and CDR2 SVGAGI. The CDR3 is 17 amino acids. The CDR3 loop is CASSYSWQGALNQPQHF. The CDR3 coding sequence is TGTGCCAGCAGTTACTCGTGGCAGGGGGCGCTCAATCAGCCCCAGCATTTT.

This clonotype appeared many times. CDR3 sequence reads: CASSNRGASGIKSSYNEQFF. DNA for the CDR3: TGTGCCAGCAGTAACCGGGGGGCTAGCGGAATTAAGAGCTCCTACAATGAGCAGTTCTTC. J is TRBJ2-1 and V is TRBV11-2, with D tentatively TRBD2 (7 bases). CDR1 is SGHAT, CDR2 FQNNGV, per germline. V was cut by 6 bases and J by 0 bases, with 27 bases left in between. CDR3 length equals 20 residues.

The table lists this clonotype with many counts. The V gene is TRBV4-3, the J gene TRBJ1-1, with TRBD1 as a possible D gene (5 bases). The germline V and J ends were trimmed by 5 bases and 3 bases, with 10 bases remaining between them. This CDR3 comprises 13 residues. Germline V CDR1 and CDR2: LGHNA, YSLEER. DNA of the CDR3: TGCGCCAGCAGCTACGGGGCTCACACTGAAGCTTTCTTT. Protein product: CASSYGAHTEAFF.

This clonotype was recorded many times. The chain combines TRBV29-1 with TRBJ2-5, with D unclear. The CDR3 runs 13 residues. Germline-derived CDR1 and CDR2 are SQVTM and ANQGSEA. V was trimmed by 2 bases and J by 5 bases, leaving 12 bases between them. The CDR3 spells CSVERWARETQYF. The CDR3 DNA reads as TGCAGCGTTGAAAGGTGGGCTCGCGAGACCCAGTACTTC.

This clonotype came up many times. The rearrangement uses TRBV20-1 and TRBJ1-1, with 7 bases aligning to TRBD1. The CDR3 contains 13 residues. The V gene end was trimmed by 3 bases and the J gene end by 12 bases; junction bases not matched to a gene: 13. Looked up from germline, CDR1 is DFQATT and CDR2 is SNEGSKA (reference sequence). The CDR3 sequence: CSASPGTAVGTFF. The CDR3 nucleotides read TGCAGTGCTAGCCCAGGGACAGCCGTAGGAACTTTCTTT.

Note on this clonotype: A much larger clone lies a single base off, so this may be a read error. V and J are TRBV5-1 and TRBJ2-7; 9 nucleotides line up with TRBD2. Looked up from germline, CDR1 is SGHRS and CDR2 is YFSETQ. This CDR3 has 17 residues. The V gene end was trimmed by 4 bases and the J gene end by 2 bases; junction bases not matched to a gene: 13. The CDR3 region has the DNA TGCGCCAGCAGCCTCGTCGATGGCGGGAGGGGACCCTACGAGCAGTACTTC. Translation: CASSLVDGGRGPYEQYF.

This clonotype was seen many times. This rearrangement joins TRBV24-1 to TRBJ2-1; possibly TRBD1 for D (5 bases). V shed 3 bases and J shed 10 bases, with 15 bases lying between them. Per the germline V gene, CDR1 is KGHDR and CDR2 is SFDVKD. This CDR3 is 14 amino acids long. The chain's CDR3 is CATSDPPWGSEQFF. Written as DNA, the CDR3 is TGTGCCACCAGTGATCCTCCGTGGGGCTCGGAGCAGTTCTTC.

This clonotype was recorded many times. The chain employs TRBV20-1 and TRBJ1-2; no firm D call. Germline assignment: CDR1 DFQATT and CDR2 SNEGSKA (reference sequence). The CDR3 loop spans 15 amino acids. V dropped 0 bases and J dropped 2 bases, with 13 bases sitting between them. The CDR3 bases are TGCAGTGCTAGAGATGCGGGTACAGCAAACTATGGCTACACCTTC. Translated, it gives CSARDAGTANYGYTF.

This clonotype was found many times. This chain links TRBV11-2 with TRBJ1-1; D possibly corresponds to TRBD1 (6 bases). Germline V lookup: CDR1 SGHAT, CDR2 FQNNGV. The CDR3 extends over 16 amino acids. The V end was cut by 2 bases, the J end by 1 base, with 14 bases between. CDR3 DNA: TGTGCCAGCAGCTTACTTACAGGGCAGGAGAACACTGAAGCTTTCTTT. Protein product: CASSLLTGQENTEAFF.